Following are 6 T cell receptor beta chains from one sample sequenced in a study of T cell responses to AZD1222 COVID-19 vaccine. The table came from immunoSEQ multiplex PCR; TCRdb's copy has only in-frame clones and leaves some out. The sample shows fewer than 200,000 clones, roughly 87% of them seen only once. The sequenced sample was peripheral blood, obtained 28 days after the second AZD1222 dose. The receptors derive from an adult who received the AZD1222 COVID-19 vaccine.

The rearrangement links TRBV7-2 to TRBJ2-5; D perhaps matches TRBD1 (5 bases). The CDR3 is 14 amino acids. Between the trimmed V and J ends, which lost 3 bases and 3 bases, there was a span of 11 bases. Germline values: CDR1 SGHTA, CDR2 FQGNSA. The CDR3 DNA reads TGTGCCAGCAGCTTGACCAGGGAAGAAGAGACCCAGTACTTC. This encodes CASSLTREEETQYF.

This clone turned up a few times. The J gene is TRBJ2-3, the V gene TRBV6-5; TRBD2 is a possible D gene (7 bases). The V gene's germline CDR1 is MNHEY and CDR2 SVGAGI. This CDR3 has 16 residues. Trimming cost V 0 bases and J 4 bases, with 14 bases left between them. The CDR3 DNA reads as TGTGCCAGCAGTTACTCGATAGGGGGAGGGCCAGATACGCAGTATTTT. This translates into CASSYSIGGGPDTQYF.

The genes are TRBV30 and TRBJ1-5, with no clear D. V was pared by 0 bases and J by 1 base, with 13 bases between. Germline V gene lookup returns CDR1 GTSNPN and CDR2 SVGIG (reference sequence). The CDR3 is 16 amino acids. The CDR3 DNA sequence: TGTGCCTGGAGTGTACGTGATTTTTTGAGCAATCAGCCCCAGCATTTT. Amino acid sequence: CAWSVRDFLSNQPQHF.

The V gene is TRBV27, the J gene TRBJ1-5; D gene uncertain. This CDR3 is built from 15 residues. Trimming took off 8 bases at V and 6 bases at J, with 20 bases between the two ends. CDR1 and CDR2 (germline): MNHEY, SMNVEV (reference sequence). CDR3 in amino acids: CASAELPQVGQPQHF. CDR3 DNA sequence: TGTGCCAGCGCGGAATTACCTCAAGTGGGTCAGCCCCAGCATTTT.

This chain connects TRBV18 to TRBJ1-6; D call uncertain. Trimming removed 2 bases from V and 5 bases from J, with 1 base in between. Germline-derived CDR1 and CDR2 are KGHSH and LQKENI. The CDR3 totals 12 residues. The CDR3 region is CASSPDNSPLHF. CDR3 bases: TGTGCCAGCTCACCAGATAATTCACCCCTCCACTTT.

This clone was detected only once. This chain links TRBV3-1 (or the pseudogene TRBV3-2) with TRBJ1-1; 9 positions match TRBD1. The CDR3 spans 14 residues. Germline V CDR1 and CDR2: LGHDT, YNNKEL (reference sequence). V was pared by 2 bases and J by 3 bases, with 1 base of the junction left unmatched. The CDR3 bases are TGTGCCAGCAGCCAAAGGACAGGGGACACTGAAGCTTTCTTT. Residues: CASSQRTGDTEAFF.